This T cell receptor (beta chain) originates from a study of blood T cell repertoires in COVID-19. Across the whole study: Acute and convalescent COVID-19 samples came from the United States, Italy and Spain. Sources were T cells, B-cell-depleted T cells, or PBMCs; the material itself was cDNA or gDNA.

This clone was detected once. The authors' processing: Cell counts per sample came from amplifying reference gene primers. Clones were sequenced by immunoSEQ multiplex PCR, and TCRdb holds only the in-frame ones, with some missing. The D gene and trimming were derived from the DNA, and the V and J assignments and clone size from that table. This sample has roughly 120,000 clones, with 85% found just once. The CDR3 sequence is 15 residues long. Trimming at V came to 6 bases and at J to 0 bases, leaving 4 bases not matched to a gene. Germline V gives CDR1 KGHSH, CDR2 LQKENI. The source is a man aged 60 to 75 with acute or convalescent COVID-19. Source material: peripheral blood. V and J are TRBV18 and TRBJ1-4, with 7 bases matching TRBD1. The CDR3 DNA follows: TGTGCCAGCTCTCGACAGGGTACAACTAATGAAAAACTGTTTTTT. It codes for CASSRQGTTNEKLFF.